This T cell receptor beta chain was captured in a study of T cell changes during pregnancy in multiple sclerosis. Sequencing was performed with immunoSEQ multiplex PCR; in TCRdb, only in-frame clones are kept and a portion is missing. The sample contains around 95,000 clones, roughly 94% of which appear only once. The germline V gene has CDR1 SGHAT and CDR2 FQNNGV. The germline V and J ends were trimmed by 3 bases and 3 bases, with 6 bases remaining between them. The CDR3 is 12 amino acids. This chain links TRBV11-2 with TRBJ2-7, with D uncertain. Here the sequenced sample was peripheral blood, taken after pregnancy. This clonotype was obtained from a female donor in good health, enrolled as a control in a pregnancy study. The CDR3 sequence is CASSLRIYEQYF. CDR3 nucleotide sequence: TGTGCCAGCAGCTTGAGGATCTACGAGCAGTACTTC.